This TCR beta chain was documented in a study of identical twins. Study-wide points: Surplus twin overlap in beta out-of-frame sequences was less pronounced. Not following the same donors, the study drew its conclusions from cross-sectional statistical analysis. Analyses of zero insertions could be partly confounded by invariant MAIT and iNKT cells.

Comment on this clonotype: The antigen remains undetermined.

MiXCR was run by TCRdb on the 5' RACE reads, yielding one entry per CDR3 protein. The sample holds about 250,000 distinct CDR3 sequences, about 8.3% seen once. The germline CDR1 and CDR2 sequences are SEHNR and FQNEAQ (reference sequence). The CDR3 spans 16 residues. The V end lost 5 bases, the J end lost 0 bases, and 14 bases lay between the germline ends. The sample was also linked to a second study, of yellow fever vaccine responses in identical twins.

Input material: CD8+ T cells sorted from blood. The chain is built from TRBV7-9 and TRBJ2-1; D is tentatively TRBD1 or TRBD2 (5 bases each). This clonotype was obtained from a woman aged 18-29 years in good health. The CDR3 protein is CASSPTPGTSYNEQFF. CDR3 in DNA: TGTGCCAGCAGCCCCACGCCGGGGACCTCCTACAATGAGCAGTTCTTC. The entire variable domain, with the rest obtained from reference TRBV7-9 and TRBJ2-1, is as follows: DTGVSQNPRHKITKRGQNVTFRCDPISEHNRLYWYRQTLGQGPEFLTYFQNEAQLEKSRLLSDRFSAERPKGSFSTLEIQRTEQGDSAMYLCASSPTPGTSYNEQFFGPGTRLTVL.